The rows below give T cell receptor beta chains drawn from one sample of a study of regulatory T cells in long-lasting Graves disease. MiXCR, applied by TCRdb to the multiplex PCR reads, yields one record per CDR3 protein. The table has 200,000 to 250,000 distinct CDR3 sequences, around 20% seen once. The sequences come from peripheral blood mononuclear cells (PBMCs), collected at new diagnosis, from a patient treated with antithyroid drugs. The receptors here all came from a female donor with Graves disease. CDR3s include the opening cysteine and the closing phenylalanine or tryptophan. Each record gives: J gene, clone size, D gene, V gene, CDR3 protein, CDR3 DNA. The D gene is left open where the match is weak. Rows may omit the clone size; those that give it use once, few, many or a size class.

TRBJ1-4 | NA | TRBD1 | TRBV6-1 | CASSSTGLGEKLFF | TGTGCCAGCAGCTCGACAGGGTTGGGTGAAAAACTGTTTTTT
TRBJ2-7 | many | TRBD2 | TRBV7-2 | CASSLYGTSGDEQYF | TGTGCCAGCAGCTTATACGGGACTAGCGGGGACGAGCAGTACTTC
TRBJ1-5 | few | NA | TRBV20-1 | CSARVGSNQPQHF | TGCAGTGCTAGGGTGGGGAGCAATCAGCCCCAGCATTTT
TRBJ2-1 | many | TRBD2 | TRBV20-1 | CSARVGGGASEQFF | TGCAGTGCTAGAGTCGGCGGGGGGGCGTCGGAGCAGTTCTTC
TRBJ2-7 | many | NA | TRBV3-1 | CASSRSYEQYF | TGTGCCAGCAGCCGATCCTACGAGCAGTACTTC
TRBJ2-2 | many | NA | TRBV28 | CASSSLQAVNTGELFF | TGTGCCAGCAGTTCCCTCCAAGCGGTGAACACCGGGGAGCTGTTTTTT
TRBJ2-1 | many | NA | TRBV11-2 | CASSLDLRDNEQFF | TGTGCCAGCAGCTTAGATCTTCGAGACAATGAGCAGTTCTTC
TRBJ2-1 | few | NA | TRBV6-1 | CASSTPREQFF | TGTGCCAGCAGTACCCCCAGGGAGCAGTTCTTC
TRBJ2-5 | many | NA | TRBV7-3 | CASSLSMRQETQYF | TGTGCCAGCAGCTTATCGATGAGGCAAGAGACCCAGTACTTC
TRBJ2-7 | many | NA | TRBV28 | CASSKPGGSNYEQYF | TGTGCCAGCAGTAAACCCGGGGGCAGCAATTACGAGCAGTACTTC
TRBJ2-1 | NA | TRBD2 | TRBV12-3/TRBV12-4 | CASSYPSGTYNEQFF | TGTGCCAGCAGCTACCCTAGCGGTACCTACAATGAGCAGTTCTTC
TRBJ1-1 | many | TRBD1 | TRBV18 | CASSIGTAKAGTEAFF | TGTGCCAGCTCAATTGGGACAGCCAAGGCGGGCACTGAAGCTTTCTTT
TRBJ2-5 | many | NA | TRBV11-2 | CASSSRGGARGETQYF | TGTGCCAGCAGCTCTCGAGGTGGGGCTAGAGGAGAGACCCAGTACTTC
TRBJ2-1 | NA | NA | TRBV6-2/TRBV6-3 | CASSYGIDRNNAEQFF | TGTGCCAGCAGTTACGGGATAGACCGCAACAACGCGGAGCAGTTCTTC
TRBJ2-4 | NA | NA | TRBV7-6 | CASSLSASGRLGRNEQYF | TGTGCCAGTAGCTTATCCGCTAGTGGGCGACTCGGTCGCAATGAGCAGTACTTC
TRBJ1-4 | many | NA | TRBV20-1 | CSARSETNEKLFF | TGCAGTGCCCGCTCGGAAACTAATGAAAAACTGTTTTTT
TRBJ2-5 | NA | NA | TRBV20-1 | CSARGGTDTETQYF | TGCAGTGCTAGGGGAGGGACAGATACTGAGACCCAGTACTTC
TRBJ2-7 | many | TRBD2 | TRBV12-3/TRBV12-4 | CASSPVGGASSYEQYF | TGTGCCAGCAGCCCGGTCGGGGGGGCAAGCTCCTACGAGCAGTACTTC
TRBJ1-6 | NA | NA | TRBV4-1 | CASSQVRDNSPLHF | TGCGCCAGCAGCCAAGTGCGCGATAATTCACCCCTCCACTTT